This T cell receptor (beta chain) was obtained from a study of OX40 agonist ivuxolimab in advanced cancers. Study context: In this trial design, patients received ivuxolimab intravenously at 0.01 to 10 mg/kg every 2 weeks. Partial responses were achieved by three patients: one hepatocellular carcinoma, two cutaneous melanoma. Study-wide points: Near-lowest levels of clonal expansion characterized partial responders at 0.1-3.0 mg/kg. Some of the nonresponding patients also showed low levels of normalized T-cell clonal expansion.

Losses at the gene ends were 3 bases for V and 5 bases for J; bases not matched to a gene: 15. Germline V gene lookup returns CDR1 SEHNR and CDR2 FQNEAQ (reference sequence). This CDR3 is 17 amino acids long. Generated by immunoSEQ multiplex PCR, the TCRdb table keeps only in-frame clones and is missing some. The sample lists approximately 81,000 clones, 85% to 90% occurring once. Notes on this clone: As yet, its antigen is unknown.

The source of this sequence is an adult with an advanced solid tumor such as melanoma, head and neck, liver or kidney cancer. Specimen: CD4+ or CD8+ T cells sorted from blood, collected in a trial of the OX40 agonist ivuxolimab. The chain uses TRBV7-9 and TRBJ1-2, with 7 nucleotides matching TRBD1. This chain's CDR3 is CASSFSGQLKPTYGYTF. CDR3 DNA: TGTGCCAGCAGCTTTTCGGGACAGTTAAAGCCGACTTATGGCTACACCTTC.